This is a list of T cell receptor beta chains from one sample in a study of OX40 agonist ivuxolimab in advanced cancers. The method was immunoSEQ multiplex PCR; TCRdb's version includes in-frame clones alone and lacks a portion of them. Altogether some 86,000 clones are present, roughly 88% being singletons, with the ten largest covering more than 3.5%. The specimen comprised CD4+ or CD8+ T cells sorted from blood, sampled in a trial of the OX40 agonist ivuxolimab. The receptors were gathered from an adult with an advanced solid tumor such as melanoma, head and neck, liver or kidney cancer. The CDR3 runs from the conserved cysteine through the conserved F or W. The order of the fields is clone size, D gene, V gene, J gene, CDR3 protein, CDR3 DNA. D genes are given only for firm matches. The size entry is marked missing in some rows and otherwise reads once, few, many or a size class.

clone size: -
D gene: -
V gene: TRBV5-8
J gene: TRBJ1-4
CDR3 protein: CASSPDVVTNEKLFF
CDR3 DNA: TGTGCCAGCAGCCCGGACGTGGTTACTAATGAAAAACTGTTTTTT

clone size: -
D gene: TRBD2
V gene: TRBV19
J gene: TRBJ2-2
CDR3 protein: CASSKFSGRNTGELFF
CDR3 DNA: TGTGCCAGTAGTAAATTTAGCGGGAGGAATACCGGGGAGCTGTTTTTT

clone size: -
D gene: -
V gene: TRBV7-9
J gene: TRBJ2-7
CDR3 protein: CASSSSVTAAYEQYF
CDR3 DNA: TGTGCCAGCAGCTCCAGCGTGACAGCAGCCTACGAGCAGTACTTC

clone size: -
D gene: -
V gene: TRBV28
J gene: TRBJ1-4
CDR3 protein: CASSPQLNEKLFF
CDR3 DNA: TGTGCCAGCAGCCCACAGCTGAATGAAAAACTGTTTTTT

clone size: -
D gene: -
V gene: TRBV4-1
J gene: TRBJ2-3
CDR3 protein: CANSQDVTGPDTQYF
CDR3 DNA: TGCGCCAACAGCCAAGATGTAACAGGGCCAGATACGCAGTATTTT

clone size: -
D gene: -
V gene: TRBV20-1
J gene: TRBJ2-7
CDR3 protein: CRADQAYEQYF
CDR3 DNA: TGCAGAGCGGACCAGGCCTACGAGCAGTACTTC

clone size: -
D gene: -
V gene: TRBV27
J gene: TRBJ2-7
CDR3 protein: CASRRSLVDSYEQYF
CDR3 DNA: TGTGCCAGCAGGAGAAGTCTAGTCGATTCCTACGAGCAGTACTTC

clone size: once
D gene: TRBD2
V gene: TRBV4-1
J gene: TRBJ2-5
CDR3 protein: CASSRPGTSLETQYF
CDR3 DNA: TGCGCCAGCAGCCGCCCCGGGACTAGCTTGGAGACCCAGTACTTC

clone size: -
D gene: -
V gene: TRBV11-2
J gene: TRBJ2-7
CDR3 protein: CASSLASVSYEQYF
CDR3 DNA: TGTGCCAGCAGCTTGGCATCCGTCTCCTACGAGCAGTACTTC

clone size: -
D gene: TRBD2
V gene: TRBV28
J gene: TRBJ2-7
CDR3 protein: CASSSWTSGTYEQYF
CDR3 DNA: TGTGCCAGCAGTTCATGGACTAGCGGAACCTACGAGCAGTACTTC

clone size: once
D gene: -
V gene: TRBV28
J gene: TRBJ2-2
CDR3 protein: CASSLPQGNTGELFF
CDR3 DNA: TGTGCCAGCAGTTTACCGCAGGGGAACACCGGGGAGCTGTTTTTT

clone size: -
D gene: TRBD1
V gene: TRBV29-1
J gene: TRBJ2-1
CDR3 protein: CSAQRQGRSEQFF
CDR3 DNA: TGCAGCGCTCAGCGACAGGGTCGGAGTGAGCAGTTCTTC

clone size: -
D gene: -
V gene: TRBV6-5
J gene: TRBJ2-3
CDR3 protein: CASKTQADTQYF
CDR3 DNA: TGTGCCAGCAAAACACAGGCAGATACGCAGTATTTT

clone size: -
D gene: -
V gene: TRBV10-2
J gene: TRBJ2-3
CDR3 protein: CASRDLRSTDTQYF
CDR3 DNA: TGCGCCAGCAGGGACTTGCGAAGCACAGATACGCAGTATTTT

clone size: -
D gene: -
V gene: TRBV7-2
J gene: TRBJ2-3
CDR3 protein: CASSSRGTDTQYF
CDR3 DNA: TGTGCCAGCAGCTCTCGGGGCACAGATACGCAGTATTTT

clone size: -
D gene: -
V gene: TRBV11-2
J gene: TRBJ2-7
CDR3 protein: CASSLGVLGEQYF
CDR3 DNA: TGTGCCAGCAGCTTAGGGGTCTTAGGCGAGCAGTACTTC

clone size: few
D gene: -
V gene: TRBV20-1
J gene: TRBJ1-1
CDR3 protein: CSARDVEAFF
CDR3 DNA: TGCAGTGCTAGAGACGTTGAAGCTTTCTTT

clone size: -
D gene: TRBD2
V gene: TRBV4-3
J gene: TRBJ2-1
CDR3 protein: CASSQGSGRDGDEQFF
CDR3 DNA: TGCGCCAGCAGCCAAGGAAGCGGGAGGGACGGGGATGAGCAGTTCTTC

clone size: -
D gene: -
V gene: TRBV5-1
J gene: TRBJ2-1
CDR3 protein: CASSERHPISYNEQFF
CDR3 DNA: TGCGCCAGCAGCGAACGACACCCGATCTCCTACAATGAGCAGTTCTTC

clone size: once
D gene: -
V gene: TRBV30
J gene: TRBJ2-3
CDR3 protein: CAWNGDKTFPDTQYF
CDR3 DNA: TGTGCCTGGAACGGCGACAAGACGTTCCCAGATACGCAGTATTTT

clone size: -
D gene: -
V gene: TRBV7-9
J gene: TRBJ2-7
CDR3 protein: CASSPGRSYEQYF
CDR3 DNA: TGTGCCAGCAGCCCGGGACGGAGCTACGAGCAGTACTTC

clone size: -
D gene: -
V gene: TRBV7-8
J gene: TRBJ1-6
CDR3 protein: CASSLVPQGGNSPLHF
CDR3 DNA: TGTGCCAGCAGCTTAGTCCCCCAGGGTGGTAATTCACCCCTCCACTTT

clone size: once
D gene: -
V gene: TRBV7-9
J gene: TRBJ2-3
CDR3 protein: CASSLEGGPQADTQYF
CDR3 DNA: TGTGCCAGCAGCTTAGAAGGCGGGCCTCAGGCAGATACGCAGTATTTT

clone size: once
D gene: -
V gene: TRBV7-9
J gene: TRBJ2-3
CDR3 protein: CSGGSTDTQYF
CDR3 DNA: TGTTCGGGGGGCAGCACAGATACGCAGTATTTT

clone size: -
D gene: -
V gene: TRBV30
J gene: TRBJ2-5
CDR3 protein: CAWSRDRQETQYF
CDR3 DNA: TGTGCCTGGAGCCGGGACCGCCAAGAGACCCAGTACTTC

clone size: -
D gene: -
V gene: TRBV4-2
J gene: TRBJ2-2
CDR3 protein: CASKTAVNTGELFF
CDR3 DNA: TGTGCTTCAAAAACGGCAGTGAACACCGGGGAGCTGTTTTTT

clone size: -
D gene: -
V gene: TRBV6-5
J gene: TRBJ2-1
CDR3 protein: CASSYSPQLPNEQFF
CDR3 DNA: TGTGCCAGCAGTTACTCACCCCAATTACCCAATGAGCAGTTCTTC

clone size: -
D gene: -
V gene: TRBV19
J gene: TRBJ1-4
CDR3 protein: CASSKSAATNEKLFF
CDR3 DNA: TGTGCCAGTAGTAAATCGGCGGCAACTAATGAAAAACTGTTTTTT

clone size: once
D gene: TRBD1
V gene: TRBV12-5
J gene: TRBJ1-2
CDR3 protein: CASGFFPGTGPENYGYTF
CDR3 DNA: TGTGCTAGTGGTTTTTTCCCCGGGACAGGGCCTGAGAACTATGGCTACACCTTC

clone size: -
D gene: -
V gene: TRBV6-6
J gene: TRBJ1-5
CDR3 protein: CASRDRDQPQHF
CDR3 DNA: TGTGCCAGCAGGGACAGAGATCAGCCCCAGCATTTT

clone size: -
D gene: TRBD2
V gene: TRBV5-4
J gene: TRBJ2-7
CDR3 protein: CASSLEVAGDYEQYF
CDR3 DNA: TGTGCCAGCAGCTTGGAGGTAGCGGGGGACTACGAGCAGTACTTC

clone size: medium-sized
D gene: TRBD1
V gene: TRBV5-1
J gene: TRBJ1-2
CDR3 protein: CASSSGTGDGSRGYTF
CDR3 DNA: TGCGCCAGCAGCTCCGGGACAGGGGATGGATCGAGAGGCTACACCTTC

clone size: -
D gene: -
V gene: TRBV27
J gene: TRBJ2-1
CDR3 protein: CASSLRGDNEQFF
CDR3 DNA: TGTGCCAGCAGTTTACGGGGAGACAATGAGCAGTTCTTC

clone size: -
D gene: -
V gene: TRBV28
J gene: TRBJ2-1
CDR3 protein: CASSLGAFNEQFF
CDR3 DNA: TGTGCCAGCAGCCTGGGGGCGTTCAATGAGCAGTTCTTC

clone size: -
D gene: -
V gene: TRBV7-9
J gene: TRBJ2-7
CDR3 protein: CASSPGYYEQYF
CDR3 DNA: TGTGCCAGCAGCCCGGGCTACTACGAGCAGTACTTC

clone size: -
D gene: -
V gene: TRBV4-1
J gene: TRBJ2-3
CDR3 protein: CASSQAQRSSPDTQYF
CDR3 DNA: TGCGCCAGCAGCCAAGCCCAGCGGAGCAGTCCAGATACGCAGTATTTT

clone size: -
D gene: TRBD1
V gene: TRBV12-5
J gene: TRBJ2-5
CDR3 protein: CASGLVRGRIPTQYF
CDR3 DNA: TGTGCTAGTGGTTTGGTTAGGGGGCGCATACCGACCCAGTACTTC

clone size: few
D gene: -
V gene: TRBV27
J gene: TRBJ1-1
CDR3 protein: CASTSGNTEAFF
CDR3 DNA: TGTGCCAGCACCAGCGGGAACACTGAAGCTTTCTTT

clone size: -
D gene: -
V gene: TRBV7-8
J gene: TRBJ1-4
CDR3 protein: CASSSAGTLANEKLFF
CDR3 DNA: TGTGCCAGCAGCTCCGCCGGGACCCTGGCCAATGAAAAACTGTTTTTT

clone size: -
D gene: -
V gene: TRBV6-6
J gene: TRBJ2-7
CDR3 protein: CASSDSPSYEQYF
CDR3 DNA: TGTGCCAGCAGTGACAGTCCCTCCTACGAGCAGTACTTC

clone size: -
D gene: -
V gene: TRBV5-8
J gene: TRBJ1-4
CDR3 protein: CASSLYSNEKLFF
CDR3 DNA: TGTGCCAGCAGCTTGTATTCTAATGAAAAACTGTTTTTT

clone size: -
D gene: -
V gene: TRBV20-1
J gene: TRBJ1-1
CDR3 protein: CSGRGITEAFF
CDR3 DNA: TGCAGTGGTCGGGGCATCACTGAAGCTTTCTTT

clone size: once
D gene: -
V gene: TRBV27
J gene: TRBJ1-6
CDR3 protein: CASSWGRNNSPLHF
CDR3 DNA: TGTGCCAGCAGTTGGGGCCGAAATAATTCACCCCTCCACTTT

clone size: -
D gene: -
V gene: TRBV9
J gene: TRBJ2-2
CDR3 protein: CASSGAGELFF
CDR3 DNA: TGTGCCAGCAGCGGCGCTGGGGAGCTGTTTTTT

clone size: -
D gene: TRBD2
V gene: TRBV11-2
J gene: TRBJ2-7
CDR3 protein: CASSSRTSGIYEQYF
CDR3 DNA: TGTGCCAGCAGCTCGCGGACTAGCGGGATCTACGAGCAGTACTTC

clone size: -
D gene: TRBD2
V gene: TRBV27
J gene: TRBJ2-2
CDR3 protein: CASRGGGNTGELFF
CDR3 DNA: TGTGCCAGCAGGGGCGGGGGAAACACCGGGGAGCTGTTTTTT

clone size: -
D gene: -
V gene: TRBV6-5
J gene: TRBJ1-2
CDR3 protein: CASSYWGSYGYTF
CDR3 DNA: TGTGCCAGCAGTTACTGGGGGAGCTATGGCTACACCTTC

clone size: -
D gene: TRBD2
V gene: TRBV5-1
J gene: TRBJ2-7
CDR3 protein: CASRPGTSGFSPTYEQYF
CDR3 DNA: TGCGCCAGCAGGCCCGGGACTAGCGGATTTTCACCTACCTACGAGCAGTACTTC

clone size: -
D gene: -
V gene: TRBV7-2
J gene: TRBJ1-1
CDR3 protein: CASSSRQAMNTEAFF
CDR3 DNA: TGTGCCAGCAGTTCAAGACAGGCGATGAACACTGAAGCTTTCTTT

clone size: -
D gene: -
V gene: TRBV11-3
J gene: TRBJ2-3
CDR3 protein: CASSLSRGDTQYF
CDR3 DNA: TGTGCCAGCAGCTTATCCCGGGGTGATACGCAGTATTTT